This T cell receptor beta chain originates from a study of fetal regulatory T cell absence and autoimmunity. Study-level information: IPEX patients had exocrine pancreas autoimmunity without clinical diabetes.

Assay: immunoSEQ multiplex PCR; the TCRdb copy retains only in-frame clones and omits some. Among tens of thousands of clones listed, around 83% were seen once. Study-level points and caveats: In IPEX, the enrichment was taken to support antigen-driven autoimmunity before birth. Pancreas and cord blood did not differ much in TRB family usage.

A word on this clone: Its cognate antigen is unknown.

Germline values: CDR1 MNHNY, CDR2 SVGAGI (reference sequence). The CDR3 runs to 15 residues. Germline trimming cut 2 bases from V and 4 bases from J; bases unmatched to any gene: 4. The receptor's source is a newborn boy with IPEX syndrome. The chain combines TRBV6-6 with TRBJ1-2; 10 positions agree with TRBD1. The sample taken for sequencing was cord blood. The CDR3 here is CASSYAGQGVYGYTF. The CDR3 nucleotides are TGTGCCAGCAGTTACGCTGGACAGGGGGTCTATGGCTACACCTTC.